This T cell receptor (beta chain) emerged from a study of blood T cell repertoires in COVID-19 (TCRdb year 2020). With regard to the full study: Collaborator samples came from the United States, Italy and Spain and covered acute and convalescent phases of COVID-19. Where available, HLA class I and class II types were obtained from metadata supplied by the sample provider rather than from assay-based typing. The sample metadata nearly always contained a de-identified subject ID, COVID-19 status, age in years and sex. Subjects who had been exposed to COVID-19, were actively infected with it, or had recovered from it provided the deeply sampled blood TCRbeta repertoires that made up the dataset. The repertoires were made available in a free public database intended to serve as a resource for research on the immune response to SARS-CoV-2. The material from the prospective study consisted of cDNA or gDNA derived from T cells, B-cell-depleted T cells, or PBMCs. Samples were obtained from the ongoing ImmuneRACE study (first 160 participants) and from approximately 1,200 subjects provided by 6 global collaborators.

Here is what the overall study found, with its caveats: The amount of clinical and demographic metadata varied by source and participant and was provided uncurated.

TCRbeta CDR3 regions were amplified from genomic DNA by means of the immunoSEQ Assay, a bias-controlled multiplex PCR. Concerning the study's data processing: The number of nucleated cells in each sample was estimated by amplification of reference gene primers within the assay. To quantify the absolute abundance of each unique TCRbeta CDR3 rearrangement, sequence reads were collapsed and filtered. For each sample, productive Simpson clonality was calculated as the square root of Simpson's diversity index over productive rearrangements. The source is immuneACCESS, and TCRdb retained only in-frame sequences with V and J called. Part of the clones is not carried over; for the studies checked, unresolved V genes explain less than half of this, and the remainder is unexplained. The V and J calls and clone size were taken over from that table, and D and trimming were inferred from the DNA. This sample lists 110,000 to 150,000 clones; under 90% were detected once. The top ten clones comprise approximately 45% of the sample.

Remarks on this clone: The target of this receptor is not known. Base-call qualities are not available, and no considerably larger clone is one nucleotide away.

Taken from cysteine to phenylalanine, the CDR3 has 13 residues. Of all the DNA, just the CDR3 is kept, 39 bases in frame from base 1. CDR1 and CDR2 are read off the germline V gene (reference sequence) as GTSNPN and SVGIG. V and J lose 4 bases and 12 bases, and a span of 16 bases separates them. Collaborating institutions collected whole blood in K2EDTA tubes following their own protocols. For TCRbeta analysis, collaborators shipped samples in one of three forms: frozen whole blood, isolated PBMCs, or DNA extracted from either of those sample types. The rearrangement combines TRBV30 with TRBJ1-6; 5 matching bases give a weak D call of TRBD1. Sequencing was performed on peripheral blood. The receptor's source is a human donor in a cohort sampled during active COVID-19. This receptor carries the CDR3 CAWTVGAGVPLHF. The bases are TGTGCCTGGACTGTTGGGGCGGGGGTACCCCTCCACTTT.